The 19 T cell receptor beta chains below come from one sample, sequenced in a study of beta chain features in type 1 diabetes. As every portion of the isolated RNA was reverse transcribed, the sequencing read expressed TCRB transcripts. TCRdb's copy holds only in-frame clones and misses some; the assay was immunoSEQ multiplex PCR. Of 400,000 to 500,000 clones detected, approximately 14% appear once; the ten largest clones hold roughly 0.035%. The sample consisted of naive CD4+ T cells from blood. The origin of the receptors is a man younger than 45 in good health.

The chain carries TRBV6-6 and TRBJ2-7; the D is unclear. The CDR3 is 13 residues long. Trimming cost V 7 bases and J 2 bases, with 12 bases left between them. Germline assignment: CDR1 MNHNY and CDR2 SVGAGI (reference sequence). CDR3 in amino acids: CASIHDIPYEQYV. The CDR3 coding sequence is TGTGCCAGCATACATGACATACCCTACGAGCAGTACGTC.

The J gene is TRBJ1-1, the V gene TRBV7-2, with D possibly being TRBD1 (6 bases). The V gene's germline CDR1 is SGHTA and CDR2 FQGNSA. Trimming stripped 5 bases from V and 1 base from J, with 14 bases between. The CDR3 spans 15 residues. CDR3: CASSASGAGNTEAFF. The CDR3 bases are TGTGCCAGCAGCGCGTCGGGGGCGGGGAACACTGAAGCTTTCTTT. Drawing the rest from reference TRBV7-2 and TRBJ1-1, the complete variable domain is GAGVSQSPSNKVTEKGKDVELRCDPISGHTALYWYRQSLGQGLEFLIYFQGNSAPDKSGLPSDRFSAERTGGSVSTLTIQRTQQEDSAVYLCASSASGAGNTEAFFGQGTRLTVV.

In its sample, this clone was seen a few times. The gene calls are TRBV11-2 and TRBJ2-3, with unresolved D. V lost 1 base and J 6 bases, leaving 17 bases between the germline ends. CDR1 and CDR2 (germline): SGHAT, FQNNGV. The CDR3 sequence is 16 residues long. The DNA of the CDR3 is TGTGCCAGCAGCTTAGGAGGCAGGTGGAGAGGCGATACGCAGTATTTT. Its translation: CASSLGGRWRGDTQYF.

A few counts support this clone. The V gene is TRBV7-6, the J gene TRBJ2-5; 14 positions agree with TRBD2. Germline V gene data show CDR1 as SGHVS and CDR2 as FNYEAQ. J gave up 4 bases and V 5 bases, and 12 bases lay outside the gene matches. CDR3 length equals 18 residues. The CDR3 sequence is CASSPRLAGGYRGETQYF. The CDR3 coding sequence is TGTGCCAGCAGCCCCCGACTAGCGGGAGGGTACCGCGGAGAGACCCAGTACTTC. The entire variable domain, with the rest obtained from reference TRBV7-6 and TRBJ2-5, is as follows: GAGVSQSPRYKVTKRGQDVALRCDPISGHVSLYWYRQALGQGPEFLTYFNYEAQQDKSGLPNDRFSAERPEGSISTLTIQRTEQRDSAMYRCASSPRLAGGYRGETQYFGPGTRLLVL.

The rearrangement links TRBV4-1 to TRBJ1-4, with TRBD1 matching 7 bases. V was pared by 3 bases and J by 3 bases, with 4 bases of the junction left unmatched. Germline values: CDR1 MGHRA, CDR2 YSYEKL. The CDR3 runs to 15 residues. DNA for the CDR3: TGCGCCAGCAGCCATTCGACAGGGCCTAATGAAAAACTGTTTTTT. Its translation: CASSHSTGPNEKLFF.

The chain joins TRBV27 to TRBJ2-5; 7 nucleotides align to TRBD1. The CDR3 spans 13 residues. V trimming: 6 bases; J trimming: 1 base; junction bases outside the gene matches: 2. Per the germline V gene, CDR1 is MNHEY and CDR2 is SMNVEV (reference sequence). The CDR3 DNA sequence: TGTGCCAGCAGACGACAGGGCCAAGAGACCCAGTACTTC. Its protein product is CASRRQGQETQYF.

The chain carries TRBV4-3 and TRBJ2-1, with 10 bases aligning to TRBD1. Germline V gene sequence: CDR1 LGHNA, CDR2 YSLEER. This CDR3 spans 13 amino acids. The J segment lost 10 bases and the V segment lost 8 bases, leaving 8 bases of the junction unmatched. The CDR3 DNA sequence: TGCGCCAGCCGCGGGACAGGGGTTTTGGAGCAGTTCTTC. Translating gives CASRGTGVLEQFF.

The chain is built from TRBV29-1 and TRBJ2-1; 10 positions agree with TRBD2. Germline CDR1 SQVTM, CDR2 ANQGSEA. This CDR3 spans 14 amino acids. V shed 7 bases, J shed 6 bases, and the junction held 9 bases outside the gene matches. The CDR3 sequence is CSGSSGSLGNEQFF. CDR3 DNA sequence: TGCAGCGGCTCTAGCGGGAGTCTGGGCAATGAGCAGTTCTTC.

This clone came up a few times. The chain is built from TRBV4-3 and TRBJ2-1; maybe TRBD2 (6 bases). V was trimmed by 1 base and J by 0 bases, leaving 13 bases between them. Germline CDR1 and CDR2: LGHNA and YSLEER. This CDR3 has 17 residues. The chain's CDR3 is CASSQVKRASSYNEQFF. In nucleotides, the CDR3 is TGCGCCAGCAGCCAAGTCAAGCGGGCTAGCTCCTACAATGAGCAGTTCTTC.

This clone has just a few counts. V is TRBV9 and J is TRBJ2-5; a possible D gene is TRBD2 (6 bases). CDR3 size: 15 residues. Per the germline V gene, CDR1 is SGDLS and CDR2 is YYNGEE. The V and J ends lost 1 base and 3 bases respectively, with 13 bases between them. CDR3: CASSVIGGFKETQYF. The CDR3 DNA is TGTGCCAGCAGCGTAATCGGGGGATTTAAAGAGACCCAGTACTTC.

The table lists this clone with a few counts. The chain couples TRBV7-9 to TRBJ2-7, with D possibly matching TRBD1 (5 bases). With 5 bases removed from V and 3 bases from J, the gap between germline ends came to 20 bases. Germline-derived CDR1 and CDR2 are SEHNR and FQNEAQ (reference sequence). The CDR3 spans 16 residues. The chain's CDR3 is CASSPLSRDRGYEQYF. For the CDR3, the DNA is TGTGCCAGCAGCCCTCTTAGCAGGGATAGGGGCTACGAGCAGTACTTC.

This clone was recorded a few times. CDR3 sequence (DNA): TGTGCCAGTGGGGACGAGCCGGGAAACACCATATATTTT. This encodes CASGDEPGNTIYF. This chain links TRBV7-3 with TRBJ1-3, with D possibly matching TRBD1 (5 bases). This CDR3 is built from 13 residues. CDR1 is SGHTA and CDR2 is FQGTGA in the germline V gene. V lost 9 bases to trimming and J lost 4 bases, with 13 bases between them.

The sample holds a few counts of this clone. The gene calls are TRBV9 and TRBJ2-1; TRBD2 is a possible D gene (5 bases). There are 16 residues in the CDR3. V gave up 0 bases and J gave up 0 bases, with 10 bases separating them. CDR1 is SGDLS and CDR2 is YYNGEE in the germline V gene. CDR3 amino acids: CASSVEAAGSYNEQFF. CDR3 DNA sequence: TGTGCCAGCAGCGTAGAAGCGGCAGGCTCCTACAATGAGCAGTTCTTC.

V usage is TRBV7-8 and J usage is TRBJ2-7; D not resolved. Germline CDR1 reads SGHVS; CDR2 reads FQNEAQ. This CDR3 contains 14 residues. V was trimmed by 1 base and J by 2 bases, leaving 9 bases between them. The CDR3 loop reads CASSLDSATYEQYF. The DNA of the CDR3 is TGTGCCAGCAGCTTAGATTCAGCTACCTACGAGCAGTACTTC.

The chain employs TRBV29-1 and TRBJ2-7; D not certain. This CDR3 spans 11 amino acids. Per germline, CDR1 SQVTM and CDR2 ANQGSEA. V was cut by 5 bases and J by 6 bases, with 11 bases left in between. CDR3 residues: CSVRQSIEQYF. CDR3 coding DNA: TGCAGCGTTCGTCAGTCGATCGAGCAGTACTTC.

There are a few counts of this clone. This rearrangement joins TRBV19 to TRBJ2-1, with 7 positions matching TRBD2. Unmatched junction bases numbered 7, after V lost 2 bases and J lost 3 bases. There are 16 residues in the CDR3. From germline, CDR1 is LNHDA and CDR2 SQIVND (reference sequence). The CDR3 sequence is CASSISPSGIYNEQFF. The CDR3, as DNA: TGTGCCAGTAGTATATCTCCCAGCGGGATCTACAATGAGCAGTTCTTC.

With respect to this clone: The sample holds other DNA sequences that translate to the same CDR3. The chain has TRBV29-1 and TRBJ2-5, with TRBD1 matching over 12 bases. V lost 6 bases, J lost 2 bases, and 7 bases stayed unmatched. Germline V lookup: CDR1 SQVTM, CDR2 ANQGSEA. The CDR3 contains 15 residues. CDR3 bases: TGCAGCGTAGCGGGACAGGGGGCCCTACAAGAGACCCAGTACTTC. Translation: CSVAGQGALQETQYF.

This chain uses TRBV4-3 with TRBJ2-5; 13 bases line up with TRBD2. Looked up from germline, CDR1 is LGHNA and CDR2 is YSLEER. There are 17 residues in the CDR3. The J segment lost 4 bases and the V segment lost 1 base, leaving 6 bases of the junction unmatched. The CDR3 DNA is TGCGCCAGCAGCCAAGGAGCCCGGACTAGCGGGGGAGAGACCCAGTACTTC. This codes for CASSQGARTSGGETQYF.

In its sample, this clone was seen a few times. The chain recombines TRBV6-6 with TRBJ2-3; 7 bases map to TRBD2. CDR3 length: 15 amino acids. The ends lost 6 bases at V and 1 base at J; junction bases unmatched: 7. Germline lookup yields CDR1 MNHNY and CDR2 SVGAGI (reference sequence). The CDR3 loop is CASRSAGEGTDTQYF. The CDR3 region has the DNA TGTGCCAGCAGGTCCGCGGGAGAAGGCACAGATACGCAGTATTTT.